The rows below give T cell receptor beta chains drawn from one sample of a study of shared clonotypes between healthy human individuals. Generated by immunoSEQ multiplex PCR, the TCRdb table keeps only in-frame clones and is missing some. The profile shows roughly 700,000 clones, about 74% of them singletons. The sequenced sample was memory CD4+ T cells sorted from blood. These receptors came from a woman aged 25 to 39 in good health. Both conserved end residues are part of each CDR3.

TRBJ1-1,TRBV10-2,CASSVQGANTEAFF
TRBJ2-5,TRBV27,CASSLVRTEETQYF
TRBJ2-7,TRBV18,CASSPPGLNEQYF
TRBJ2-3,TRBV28,CASSPVRGTSGSTDTQYF
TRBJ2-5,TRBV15,CATSRDRGQGETQYF
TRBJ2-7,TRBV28,CASSPSGAYEQYF
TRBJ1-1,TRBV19,CASREHRVNTEAFF
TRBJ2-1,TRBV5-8,CASSLHVGEQFF
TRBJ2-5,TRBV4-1,CASSQAYQETQYF
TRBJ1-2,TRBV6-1,CASSLRGREDGYTF
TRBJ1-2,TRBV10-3,CAISESLNYGYTF
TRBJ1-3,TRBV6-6,CASTPGDTAGNTIYF
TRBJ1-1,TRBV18,CASSPQGAGAEAFF
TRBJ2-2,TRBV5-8,CASSLRLAGGPWNTGELFF
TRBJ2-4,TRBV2,CALGGGGNIQYF
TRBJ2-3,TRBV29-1,CSVDKRLAGSTDTQYF
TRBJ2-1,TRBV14,CASSQALPSGRINEQFF
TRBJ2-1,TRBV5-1,CASSPDYASYNEQFF
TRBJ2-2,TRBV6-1,CASRKDPGELFF
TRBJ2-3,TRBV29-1,CSVHGASGTFTDTQYF
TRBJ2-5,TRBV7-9,CASSRQGETQYF
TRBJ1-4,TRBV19,CASSILGGSESEKLFF
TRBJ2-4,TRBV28,CATSGTQNIQYF
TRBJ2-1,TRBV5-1,CASSHSSGGYNEQFF
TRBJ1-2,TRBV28,CASSFAAEGYGYTF
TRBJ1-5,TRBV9,CASSANDDQPQHF
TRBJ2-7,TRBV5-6,CASSLAFTSGSYEQYF
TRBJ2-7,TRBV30,CAWSRGQTYEQYF
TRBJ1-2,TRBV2,CASSGQHYGYTF
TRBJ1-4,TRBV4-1,CASSQGAAGANEKLFF
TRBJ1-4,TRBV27,CASSPQDRNEKLFF
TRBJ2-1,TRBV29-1,CSVTVGLVRGYNEQFF
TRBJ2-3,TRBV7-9,CASSKLGITDTQYF
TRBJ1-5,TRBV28,CASRNGGHQPQHF
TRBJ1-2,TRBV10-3,CAISVAGRYGYTF
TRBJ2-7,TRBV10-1,CASSDAGQGIYEQYF
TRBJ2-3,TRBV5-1,CASSMGDVGADTQYF
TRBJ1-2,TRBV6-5,CASSYDTGSYGYTF
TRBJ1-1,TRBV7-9,CASSLRGGKNTEAFF
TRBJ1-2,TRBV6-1,CASSEREYGYTF